The 27 T cell receptor beta chains below come from one sample, sequenced in a study of cytotoxic CD8 clonotypes in ibrutinib-treated CLL. Method: immunoSEQ multiplex PCR; TCRdb's copy keeps in-frame clones and lacks some. The table has roughly 180,000 clones, approximately 80% seen once. The source material was PBMCs, sampled after 24 months of ibrutinib treatment. The source of these receptors is a human donor with chronic lymphocytic leukemia.

The chain recombines TRBV7-9 with TRBJ2-3; D is unresolved. From germline, CDR1 is SEHNR and CDR2 FQNEAQ (reference sequence). V was pared by 7 bases and J by 4 bases, with 6 bases between. The CDR3 sequence is 11 residues long. CDR3 sequence: CASTLADTQYF. CDR3 DNA: TGTGCCAGCACCTTGGCAGATACGCAGTATTTT.

J is TRBJ2-1 and V is TRBV28, with D maybe TRBD2 (5 bases). Germline-derived CDR1 and CDR2 are MDHEN and SYDVKM. This CDR3 has 16 residues. V gave up 8 bases and J gave up 0 bases, with 17 bases separating them. The chain's CDR3 is CASPPPTGSSYNEQFF. CDR3 nucleotides: TGTGCCAGCCCCCCGCCTACTGGGAGCTCCTACAATGAGCAGTTCTTC.

The CDR3 protein is CASILRIGYEQYF. CDR3 sequence (DNA): TGTGCCAGCATTCTGAGAATAGGGTACGAGCAGTACTTC. The chain has TRBV6-1 and TRBJ2-7, with no clear D. V was pared by 7 bases and J by 4 bases, with 14 bases between. The CDR3 consists of 13 residues. Germline V gene sequence: CDR1 MNHNS, CDR2 SASEGT.

The chain joins TRBV18 to TRBJ2-7, with D possibly TRBD1 on 6 matching bases. The CDR3 totals 16 residues. Trimming stripped 4 bases from V and 1 base from J, with 17 bases between. The germline V gene has CDR1 KGHSH and CDR2 LQKENI. CDR3 sequence (DNA): TGTGCCAGCTCACTGCACGGACAGAGACTATCCTACGAGCAGTACTTC. This gives the protein CASSLHGQRLSYEQYF.

The genes are TRBV9 and TRBJ2-2; 12 positions match TRBD1. J was trimmed by 7 bases and V by 0 bases; bases with no gene match: 4. The CDR3 is made up of 16 amino acids. The V gene's germline CDR1 is SGDLS and CDR2 YYNGEE. CDR3 in amino acids: CASSVGDRGRNGELFF. CDR3 nucleotides: TGTGCCAGCAGCGTAGGGGACAGGGGGCGCAACGGGGAGCTGTTTTTT.

This clone was detected only once. The chain has TRBV19 and TRBJ2-1, with 7 bases matching TRBD1. The germline V gene encodes CDR1 LNHDA and CDR2 SQIVND (reference sequence). The CDR3 is 15 amino acids. The junction had 5 bases not matched to a gene; V was cut back by 6 bases and J by 0 bases. The CDR3 DNA sequence: TGTGCCAGTAGCCTGGGGACAGCCTCCTACAATGAGCAGTTCTTC. Translated: CASSLGTASYNEQFF.

This clone has only one observation. This chain joins TRBV2 and TRBJ1-5; 7 nucleotides line up with TRBD1. From germline, CDR1 is SNHLY and CDR2 FYNNEI. Unmatched junction bases numbered 6, after V lost 6 bases and J lost 7 bases. The CDR3 is 13 amino acids. CDR3 residues: CASRGQVVQPQHF. As DNA, the CDR3 is TGTGCCAGCAGAGGACAGGTGGTCCAGCCCCAGCATTTT.

The chain employs TRBV6-6 and TRBJ1-1; the match to TRBD1 covers 9 bases. The germline V gene has CDR1 MNHNY and CDR2 SVGAGI (reference sequence). This CDR3 contains 15 residues. J gave up 5 bases and V 2 bases, and 6 bases lay outside the gene matches. In nucleotides, the CDR3 is TGTGCCAGCAGTTACGTGCCGGGACAGGGAACTGAAGCTTTCTTT. It yields the protein CASSYVPGQGTEAFF.

This chain links TRBV5-4 with TRBJ1-2; D is ambiguous. The germline V and J ends were trimmed by 4 bases and 5 bases, with 12 bases remaining between them. The CDR3 consists of 13 residues. Germline V gene sequence: CDR1 SGHNT, CDR2 YYREEE (reference sequence). The CDR3 DNA sequence: TGTGCCAGCAGCCCTGGGCAGGTGTATGGCTACACCTTC. Amino acid sequence: CASSPGQVYGYTF.

This clone has a handful of counts. The V and J genes are TRBV30 and TRBJ1-1; D is unclear. The germline gives CDR1 GTSNPN, CDR2 SVGIG (reference sequence). Trimming shortened V by 1 base and J by 5 bases, and 5 bases separated the two germline ends. The CDR3 loop spans 11 amino acids. This CDR3 is CAWSDVTEAFF. The CDR3 region has the DNA TGTGCCTGGAGTGATGTGACTGAAGCTTTCTTT. The full variable domain, its missing parts supplied by reference TRBV30 and TRBJ1-1, is SQTIHQWPATLVQPVGSPLSLECTVEGTSNPNLYWYRQAAGRGLQLLFYSVGIGQISSEVPQNLSASRPQDRQFILSSKKLLLSDSGFYLCAWSDVTEAFFGQGTRLTVV.

The chain combines TRBV18 with TRBJ1-4; tentative D call: TRBD1 (6 bases). The CDR3 length is 15 residues. Germline V CDR1 and CDR2: KGHSH, LQKENI. V lost 1 base and J 5 bases, leaving 11 bases between the germline ends. For the CDR3, the DNA is TGTGCCAGCTCACCACGACAGGAATCGAATGAAAAACTGTTTTTT. Encoded protein: CASSPRQESNEKLFF.

J is TRBJ1-6 and V is TRBV6-5; D not certain. CDR3 length: 16 residues. Germline V gene lookup returns CDR1 MNHEY and CDR2 SVGAGI. V was clipped by 2 bases and J by 0 bases, with 8 bases between them. The CDR3 protein is CASSYRMGSYNSPLHF. The CDR3 nucleotides are TGTGCCAGCAGTTACCGGATGGGCTCCTATAATTCACCCCTCCACTTT.

The chain links TRBV27 to TRBJ1-2; maybe TRBD1 (6 bases). Trimming stripped 2 bases from V and 4 bases from J, with 14 bases between. Germline loops: CDR1 MNHEY, CDR2 SMNVEV (reference sequence). This CDR3 is 15 amino acids long. The CDR3 bases are TGTGCCAGCAGTTTACCACGAGGACAGCTCTATGGCTACACCTTC. Encoded protein: CASSLPRGQLYGYTF.

In nucleotides, the CDR3 is TGTGCCTGGAGTGTATGGGGGGTGACTGAAGCTTTCTTT. Residues: CAWSVWGVTEAFF. The chain carries TRBV30 and TRBJ1-1, with D possibly TRBD1 on 5 matching bases. The germline gives CDR1 GTSNPN, CDR2 SVGIG (reference sequence). This CDR3 spans 13 amino acids. V was shortened by 0 bases and J by 5 bases, with 10 bases between the two germline ends. Complete variable domain (other parts from reference TRBV30 and TRBJ1-1): SQTIHQWPATLVQPVGSPLSLECTVEGTSNPNLYWYRQAAGRGLQLLFYSVGIGQISSEVPQNLSASRPQDRQFILSSKKLLLSDSGFYLCAWSVWGVTEAFFGQGTRLTVV.

This clone was counted between two and nine times. The chain is built from TRBV27 and TRBJ1-5, with TRBD1 as a possible D gene (6 bases). This CDR3 is built from 15 residues. The ends were cut back, 0 bases at V and 7 bases at J, with 13 bases in the middle. CDR1 is MNHEY, CDR2 SMNVEV, per germline (reference sequence). CDR3 sequence (DNA): TGTGCCAGCAGTTTATCTGGGGGGCTAGGGCAGCCCCAGCATTTT. Protein product: CASSLSGGLGQPQHF.

The genes are TRBV5-1 and TRBJ2-5; D remains ambiguous. Germline V gives CDR1 SGHRS, CDR2 YFSETQ. The CDR3 runs to 13 residues. V was pared by 5 bases and J by 5 bases, with 13 bases between. The CDR3 DNA reads as TGCGCCAGCAGTCGGCAGCTAGAGGAGACCCAGTACTTC. It yields the protein CASSRQLEETQYF.

V gene TRBV7-9 combines with J gene TRBJ2-2, with D possibly being TRBD2 (5 bases). Germline lookup yields CDR1 SEHNR and CDR2 FQNEAQ (reference sequence). The CDR3 has 14 amino acids. V was cut by 3 bases and J by 6 bases, with 11 bases left in between. The CDR3 DNA reads TGTGCCAGCAGCTTTGGCAGGCGGGCCGGGGAGCTGTTTTTT. Translation: CASSFGRRAGELFF.

This clone showed up just once. This sequence joins TRBV7-9 and TRBJ1-6; 8 nucleotides match TRBD1. This CDR3 is built from 15 residues. CDR1 and CDR2 (germline): SEHNR, FQNEAQ (reference sequence). The trim removed 5 bases at V and 5 bases at J, leaving 5 bases unmatched. The CDR3 spells CASSLTQGDNSPLHF. The CDR3 nucleotides read TGTGCCAGCAGCCTCACACAGGGGGATAATTCACCCCTCCACTTT.

The V and J genes are TRBV19 and TRBJ1-1, with a tentative D call TRBD1 (5 bases). CDR3 length: 13 residues. The V end lost 6 bases, the J end lost 1 base, and 9 bases lay between the germline ends. Germline CDR1 is LNHDA and CDR2 is SQIVND (reference sequence). CDR3 sequence: CASRWGQNTEAFF. As DNA, the CDR3 is TGTGCCAGTAGGTGGGGCCAGAACACTGAAGCTTTCTTT.

The chain couples TRBV7-9 to TRBJ2-6; D not resolved. Trimming took 5 bases from V and 2 from J, leaving 10 bases between them. Looked up from germline, CDR1 is SEHNR and CDR2 is FQNEAQ (reference sequence). The CDR3 runs 15 residues. The CDR3 sequence is CASSRVGTGANVLTF. As DNA, the CDR3 is TGTGCCAGCAGCCGAGTAGGGACTGGGGCCAACGTCCTGACTTTC.

The chain recombines TRBV30 with TRBJ2-3, with TRBD2 identical over 8 bases. Germline CDR1 is GTSNPN and CDR2 is SVGIG (reference sequence). The CDR3 runs to 13 residues. The ends lost 4 bases at V and 2 bases at J; junction bases unmatched: 2. The DNA for the CDR3 is TGTGCCTGGAACGGGGGGGACACAGATACGCAGTATTTT. Protein product: CAWNGGDTDTQYF.

V is TRBV5-1 and J is TRBJ2-7; TRBD2 is a possible D gene (7 bases). The CDR3 covers 15 residues. CDR1 and CDR2 from the germline V gene are SGHRS and YFSETQ. Trimming pared 0 bases from V and 4 bases from J, leaving 14 bases between. The CDR3 reads CASSLVGGLLYEQYF. As DNA, the CDR3 is TGCGCCAGCAGCTTGGTGGGGGGGCTGTTATACGAGCAGTACTTC.

The rearrangement links TRBV27 to TRBJ2-1; no reliable D call. V lost 2 bases to trimming and J lost 7 bases, with 12 bases between them. Germline V gene data show CDR1 as MNHEY and CDR2 as SMNVEV (reference sequence). The CDR3 covers 14 residues. CDR3 protein: CASSLRRIGNEQFF. The CDR3 DNA sequence: TGTGCCAGCAGTTTAAGGCGTATTGGTAATGAGCAGTTCTTC.

The rearrangement uses TRBV6-5 and TRBJ1-5, with 8 bases matching TRBD1. This CDR3 is 15 amino acids long. Germline V gene lookup returns CDR1 MNHEY and CDR2 SVGAGI. Trimming cost V 10 bases and J 4 bases; bases outside gene matches: 12. The CDR3 region has the DNA TGTGCCAACTCCCCGGGAACAGGGGGAAATCAGCCCCAGCATTTT. Its protein product is CANSPGTGGNQPQHF.

The genes are TRBV27 and TRBJ2-4; the D gene is possibly TRBD2 (6 bases). The CDR3 consists of 13 residues. Trimming pared 6 bases from V and 4 bases from J, leaving 10 bases between. In germline, CDR1 is MNHEY, CDR2 SMNVEV (reference sequence). CDR3 residues: CASSPGGKNIQYF. DNA of the CDR3: TGTGCCAGCAGCCCAGGAGGGAAAAACATTCAGTACTTC.

The chain is built from TRBV7-2 and TRBJ2-5, with TRBD1 as a possible D gene (5 bases). The CDR3 length is 11 residues. CDR1 and CDR2 (germline): SGHTA, FQGNSA. CDR3 sequence (DNA): TGTGCGAGCCAGGGCGAGAGGACCCAGTACTTC. It is translated as CASQGERTQYF. The entire variable domain, with the rest obtained from reference TRBV7-2 and TRBJ2-5, is as follows: GAGVSQSPSNKVTEKGKDVELRCDPISGHTALYWYRQSLGQGLEFLIYFQGNSAPDKSGLPSDRFSAERTGGSVSTLTIQRTQQEDSAVYLCASQGERTQYFGPGTRLLVL.

DNA for the CDR3: TGTGCTAGTGGTTTGGCTCAAAATCAGCCCCAGCATTTT. It codes for CASGLAQNQPQHF. This chain links TRBV12-5 with TRBJ1-5; D is uncertain. Trimming shortened V by 1 base and J by 4 bases, and 5 bases separated the two germline ends. The CDR3 sequence is 13 residues long. Germline V lookup: CDR1 LGHNT, CDR2 FRNRAP.